The source of this T cell receptor (beta chain) is a study of beta chain features in type 1 diabetes. Concerning this clone: Its antigen is not identified.

Study outcomes and limitations: Researchers report that Type 1 diabetes patients had moderately but significantly shorter TCRB CDR3s across all four CD4+ subsets.

The investigators reverse transcribed all of the isolated RNA, so they sequenced expressed TCRB transcripts. Approximately 3.5 million reads, on average, came from each naive, central memory and regulatory T cell sample. Generated by immunoSEQ multiplex PCR, the TCRdb table keeps only in-frame clones and is missing some. Here the sample spans about 340,000 clones, about a tenth being singletons. This CDR3 spans 12 amino acids. The V end was cut by 4 bases, the J end by 3 bases, with 8 bases between. The germline CDR1 and CDR2 sequences are SGDLS and YYNGEE. This chain connects TRBV9 to TRBJ2-7; D is unresolved. What was sequenced was central memory CD4+ T cells from blood. The TCR sequence derives from a man between 25 and 39 years old with type 1 diabetes. CDR3 sequence (DNA): TGTGCCAGCAGCAAAGGGCACTACGAGCAGTACTTC. Translation gives CASSKGHYEQYF.